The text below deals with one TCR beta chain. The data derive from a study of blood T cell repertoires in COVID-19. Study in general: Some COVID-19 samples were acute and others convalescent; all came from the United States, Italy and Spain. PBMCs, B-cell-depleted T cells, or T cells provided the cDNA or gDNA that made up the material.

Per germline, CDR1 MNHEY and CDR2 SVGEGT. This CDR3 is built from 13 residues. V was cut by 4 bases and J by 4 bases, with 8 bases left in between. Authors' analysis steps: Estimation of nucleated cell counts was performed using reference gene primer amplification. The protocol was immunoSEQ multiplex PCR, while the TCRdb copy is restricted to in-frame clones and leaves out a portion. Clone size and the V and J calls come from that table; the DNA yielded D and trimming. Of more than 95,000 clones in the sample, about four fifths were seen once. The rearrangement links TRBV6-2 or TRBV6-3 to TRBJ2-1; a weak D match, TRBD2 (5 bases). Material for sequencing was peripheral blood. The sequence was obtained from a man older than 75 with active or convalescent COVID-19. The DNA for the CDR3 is TGTGCCAGCAGTTCAACTAGATACAATGAGCAGTTCTTC. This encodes CASSSTRYNEQFF.